The clone carrying this T cell receptor beta chain came up once. What it binds is unknown. The data were obtained in a study of CD8+ T cells in alopecia areata. Study-wide results and limits: Scalp clonality, together with expanded CD8+ clones among the top 100, fell significantly with tofacitinib. Relative to mice, TCR sharing across patients was less clear, a difference possibly HLA-related. Higher clonality and more expanded CD8+ clones appeared in lesional than normal scalp.

Noted treatment: oral pan-JAK inhibitor, 5-10 mg twice daily. After isolation, RNA underwent reverse transcription to generate cDNA as the sequencing template. Sequencing used immunoSEQ multiplex PCR; TCRdb keeps in-frame clones, though not all of them. The sample consists of fewer than 250,000 clones, less than 45% of them appearing once. V lost 0 bases to trimming and J lost 7 bases; unmatched junction nucleotides: 9. This CDR3 has 15 amino acids. Looked up from germline, CDR1 is GTSNPN and CDR2 is SVGIG (reference sequence). The starting material was CD4+ T cells sorted from blood, obtained between weeks 30 and 35, from a patient treated with tofacitinib. This receptor was taken from a human donor with alopecia areata. This chain links TRBV30 with TRBJ1-5; 7 nucleotides line up with TRBD1. The CDR3, as DNA: TGTGCCTGGAGTGTACGAGGCAGGGGGAACCAGCCCCAGCATTTT. Its protein product is CAWSVRGRGNQPQHF.